These T cell receptor beta chains were read from a single sample in a study of blood T cell repertoires in COVID-19. The data were produced by immunoSEQ multiplex PCR, yet TCRdb's version contains in-frame clones alone and is incomplete. Here the sample spans a few hundred thousand clones, roughly 80% being singletons. The sequenced sample was peripheral blood. All receptors derive from a woman in her 30s who had recovered from COVID-19. CDR3s leave out the opening cysteine and the closing phenylalanine or tryptophan.

V,J,length,CDR3
TRBV27,TRBJ2-2,14,ASSGKDRVTTGELF
TRBV28,TRBJ1-1,12,ASRDRGPGTEAF
TRBV3-1/TRBV3-2,TRBJ1-1,14,ASSHQGIGLNTEAF
TRBV7-3,TRBJ2-7,12,ASSLNQGPYEQY
TRBV6-5,TRBJ1-5,13,ASRGAFNGNQPQH
TRBV18,TRBJ2-1,14,ASSPPGGFVYNEQF
TRBV2,TRBJ1-1,14,ASSEALLLMNTEAF
TRBV2,TRBJ2-1,9,ATSLYDEQF
TRBV30,TRBJ2-5,13,AWSGTSGTTETQY
TRBV5-1,TRBJ2-2,13,ASQSGGLDTGELF
TRBV5-1,TRBJ2-3,11,ASSGSFTDTQY
TRBV10-2,TRBJ1-5,12,ASSRDRGNQPQH
TRBV19,TRBJ1-1,12,ASSIKGFYTEAF
TRBV30,TRBJ2-7,10,AWDSTSYEQY
TRBV6-5,TRBJ2-5,13,ASATGGLYQETQY
TRBV10-3,TRBJ2-1,12,AIMAGAAQNEQF
TRBV5-5,TRBJ1-1,12,ASSLATGDTEAF
TRBV5-1,TRBJ2-3,14,ASSSTSGSFGDTQY
TRBV2,TRBJ2-2,16,ASSWEGVTLTNTGELF
TRBV28,TRBJ2-7,12,ASTLTGGAYEQY
TRBV3-1/TRBV3-2,TRBJ2-7,11,ASSLGGSGEQY
TRBV10-3,TRBJ1-2,12,AITPGTFNYGYT
TRBV30,TRBJ1-5,15,AWSDTGVLGSDQPQH
TRBV27,TRBJ2-7,12,ASSPNPTAYEQY